A single sample is the source of the 5 T cell receptor beta chains below, sequenced in a study of T-cell memory formation after mild COVID-19. Using its own MiXCR run on the 5' RACE reads, TCRdb lists one record per CDR3 protein. The data show about 310,000 distinct CDR3 sequences, 19% seen once. Specimen: PBMCs or a T cell subset sorted from them (not recorded which). All receptors derive from a man aged 18 to 30 who had mild COVID-19 (a few samples of this study predate the infection). Cell type and time point are not known.

This rearrangement joins TRBV6-1 to TRBJ2-1, with D perhaps matching TRBD1 or TRBD2 (6 bases each). CDR1 and CDR2 from the germline V gene are MNHNS and SASEGT. The CDR3 sequence is 15 residues long. V lost 3 bases and J 6 bases, leaving 15 bases between the germline ends. The CDR3 DNA reads as TGTGCCAGCAGTGACCCGACTAGAGGGGGCAATGAGCAGTTCTTC. Its protein is CASSDPTRGGNEQFF.

There are many counts of this clonotype. The V gene is TRBV10-3, the J gene TRBJ1-1, with 10 bases that match TRBD1. Germline V gene data show CDR1 as ENHRY and CDR2 as SYGVKD. CDR3 length: 15 residues. The J segment lost 4 bases and the V segment lost 3 bases, leaving 5 bases of the junction unmatched. The CDR3 DNA is TGTGCCATCAGTGAAGTGGGGACAGGGGTCACTGAAGCTTTCTTT. As protein: CAISEVGTGVTEAFF.

The rearrangement joins TRBV7-9 to TRBJ1-2; no clear D. The V gene's germline CDR1 is SEHNR and CDR2 FQNEAQ (reference sequence). V lost 2 bases, J lost 3 bases, and 10 bases lay in between. The CDR3 consists of 14 residues. The CDR3 loop reads CASSLSGSHYGYTF. The CDR3 coding sequence is TGTGCCAGCAGCTTATCGGGGTCACACTATGGCTACACCTTC.

This clonotype showed up many times. The J gene is TRBJ1-2, the V gene TRBV5-1; D is uncertain. Trimming cost V 5 bases and J 5 bases, with 10 bases left between them. Germline V CDR1 and CDR2: SGHRS, YFSETQ. The CDR3 has 12 residues. The chain's CDR3 is CASRDDGYGYTF. CDR3 in DNA: TGCGCCAGCAGGGACGATGGGTATGGCTACACCTTC.

This clonotype was counted between two and nine times. This chain uses TRBV20-1 with TRBJ2-1, with TRBD2 as a possible D gene (5 bases). CDR3 length: 15 residues. Trimming removed 3 bases from V and 0 bases from J, with 12 bases in between. Germline CDR1 reads DFQATT; CDR2 reads SNEGSKA (reference sequence). CDR3: CSASGLPSSYNEQFF. CDR3 nucleotides: TGCAGTGCTAGTGGACTGCCCAGCTCCTACAATGAGCAGTTCTTC.